This TCR beta chain is from a study of neurological immune-mediated disorders. Germline CDR1 and CDR2: KGHDR and SFDVKD. Between the trimmed V and J ends, which lost 5 bases and 4 bases, there was a span of 10 bases. This CDR3 is built from 13 residues. This clonotype was detected many times. In TCRdb, the 5' RACE reads were re-called with MiXCR into one record per CDR3 protein. The table has about 82,000 distinct CDR3 sequences, approximately 2.4% seen once. The clonotype comes from a woman in her thirties with multiple sclerosis. The genes are TRBV24-1 and TRBJ2-5, with D possibly TRBD1 on 7 matching bases. Sample: PBMCs. CDR3 in DNA: TGTGCCACCAGTGGGCAGGGGGGAGAGACCCAGTACTTC. Translation gives CATSGQGGETQYF.